The source of this TCR beta chain is a study of blood T cells in healthy people across ages. PCR was performed a second time for about 7 to 12 cycles using a sample-barcoded 5' primer and a J-beta primer mix. In TCRdb, the 5' RACE reads were re-called with MiXCR into one record per CDR3 protein. Here the sample spans fewer than 700,000 distinct CDR3 sequences, around 48% being singletons. As regards this clonotype: Its antigen remains unidentified.

The CDR3 is made up of 14 amino acids. V was shortened by 2 bases and J by 3 bases, with 11 bases between the two germline ends. In germline, CDR1 is SNHLY, CDR2 FYNNEI. Findings of the study overall: With donor CMV status unknown, expanded clonotype changes were possibly confounded. Bulk PBMC profiling left naive and antigen-experienced comparisons inconclusive.

Sequences were obtained from blood. The sequence came from a man at least 80 years old in good health. The chain carries TRBV2 and TRBJ2-7; D not certain. CDR3 in DNA: TGTGCCAGCAGTGAACCCGGAAGACTCTACGAGCAGTACTTC. Protein sequence: CASSEPGRLYEQYF.